This T cell receptor beta chain is from a study of T cells in Graves' hyperthyroidism and ophthalmopathy. Exclusion criteria comprised uncontrolled infection, other autoimmune disease, pregnancy or lactation. Diagnostic decisions used clinical symptoms, serum thyroxine and TRAb, thyroid ultrasound and orbital computed tomography. Regarding this clonotype: Its cognate antigen is unknown.

TCR beta CDR3 sequences were amplified from RNA transcripts. The study used the HTBI primer set for a first-round RT-PCR of the TCR CDR3. TCRdb called the multiplex PCR reads again in MiXCR, with one record for every CDR3 protein. The table lists 540,000 or so distinct CDR3 sequences, 46% of them singletons, with around a fifth in the top ten. The J segment lost 4 bases and the V segment lost 5 bases, leaving 3 bases of the junction unmatched. This CDR3 spans 14 amino acids. Germline V gene lookup returns CDR1 SGHTA and CDR2 FQGNSA. General study points: Ophthalmopathy stood apart from stable hyperthyroidism in a 13 V-J model.

The genes are TRBV7-2 and TRBJ2-7; TRBD1 agrees at 12 bases. The sample consisted of peripheral blood or thyroid tissue (not recorded which). The source of this sequence is an adult woman with Graves' disease, either hyperthyroidism or ophthalmopathy (not recorded which). The CDR3 DNA reads as TGTGCCAGCAGCAAGGGACAGGGGGCATACGAGCAGTACTTC. As protein: CASSKGQGAYEQYF.